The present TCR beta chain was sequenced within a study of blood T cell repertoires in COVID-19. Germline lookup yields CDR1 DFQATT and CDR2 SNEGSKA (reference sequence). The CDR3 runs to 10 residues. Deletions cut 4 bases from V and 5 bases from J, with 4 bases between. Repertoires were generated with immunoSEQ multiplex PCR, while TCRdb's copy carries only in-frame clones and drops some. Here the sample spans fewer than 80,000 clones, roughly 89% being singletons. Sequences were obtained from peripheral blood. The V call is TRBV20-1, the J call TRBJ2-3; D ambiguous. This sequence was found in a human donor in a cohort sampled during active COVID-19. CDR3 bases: TGCAGTGCTACCTTAGATACGCAGTATTTT. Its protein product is CSATLDTQYF.